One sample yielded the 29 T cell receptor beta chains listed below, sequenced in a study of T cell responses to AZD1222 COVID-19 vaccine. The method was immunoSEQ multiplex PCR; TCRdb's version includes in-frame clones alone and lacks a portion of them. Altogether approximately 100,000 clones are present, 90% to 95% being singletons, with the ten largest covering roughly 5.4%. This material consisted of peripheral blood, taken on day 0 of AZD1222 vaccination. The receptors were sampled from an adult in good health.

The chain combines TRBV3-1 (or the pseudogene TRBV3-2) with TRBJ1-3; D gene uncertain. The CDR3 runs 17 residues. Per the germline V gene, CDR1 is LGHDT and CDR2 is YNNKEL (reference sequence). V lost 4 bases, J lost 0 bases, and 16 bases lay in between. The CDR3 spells CASSPYFGRNSGNTIYF. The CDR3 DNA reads TGTGCCAGCAGCCCGTATTTTGGCAGGAACTCTGGAAACACCATATATTTT.

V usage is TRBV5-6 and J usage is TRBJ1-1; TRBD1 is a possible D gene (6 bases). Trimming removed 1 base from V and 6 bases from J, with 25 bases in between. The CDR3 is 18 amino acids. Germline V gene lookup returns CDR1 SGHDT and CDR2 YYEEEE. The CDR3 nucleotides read TGTGCCAGCAGCTTGATCCCCCAGGCGGGGGCGCGGTGGGCTGAAGCTTTCTTT. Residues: CASSLIPQAGARWAEAFF.

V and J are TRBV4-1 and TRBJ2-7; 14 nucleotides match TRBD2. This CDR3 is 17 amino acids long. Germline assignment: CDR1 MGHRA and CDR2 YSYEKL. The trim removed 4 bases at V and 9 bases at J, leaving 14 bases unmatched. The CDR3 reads CASSRGTSGSPDGVQYF. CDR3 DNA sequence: TGCGCCAGCAGCCGGGGGACTAGCGGGAGTCCGGATGGGGTGCAGTACTTC.

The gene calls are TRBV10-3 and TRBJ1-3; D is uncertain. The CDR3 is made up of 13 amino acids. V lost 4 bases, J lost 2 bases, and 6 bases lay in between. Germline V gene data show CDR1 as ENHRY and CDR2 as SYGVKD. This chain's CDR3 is CAISGGTGNTIYF. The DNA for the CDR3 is TGTGCCATCAGTGGGGGTACTGGAAACACCATATATTTT.

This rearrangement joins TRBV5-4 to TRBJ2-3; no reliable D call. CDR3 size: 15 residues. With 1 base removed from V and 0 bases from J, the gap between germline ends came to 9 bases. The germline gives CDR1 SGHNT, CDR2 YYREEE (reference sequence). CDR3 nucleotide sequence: TGTGCCAGCAGCTTGAGGCTTTTAAGCACAGATACGCAGTATTTT. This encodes CASSLRLLSTDTQYF.

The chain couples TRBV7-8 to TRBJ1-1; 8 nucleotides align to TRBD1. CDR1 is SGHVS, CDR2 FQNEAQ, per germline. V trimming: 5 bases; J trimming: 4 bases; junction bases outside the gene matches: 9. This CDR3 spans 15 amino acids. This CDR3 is CASSRGETGVTEAFF. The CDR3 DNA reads TGTGCCAGCAGCCGCGGAGAGACAGGGGTCACTGAAGCTTTCTTT. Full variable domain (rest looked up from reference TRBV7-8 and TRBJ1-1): GAGVSQSPRYKVAKRGQDVALRCDPISGHVSLFWYQQALGQGPEFLTYFQNEAQLDKSGLPSDRFFAERPEGSVSTLKIQRTQQEDSAVYLCASSRGETGVTEAFFGQGTRLTVV.

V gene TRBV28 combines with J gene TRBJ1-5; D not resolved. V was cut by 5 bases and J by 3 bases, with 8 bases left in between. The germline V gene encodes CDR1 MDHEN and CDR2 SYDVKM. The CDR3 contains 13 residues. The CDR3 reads CASSNGLNQPQHF. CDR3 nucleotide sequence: TGTGCCAGCAGTAACGGACTCAATCAGCCCCAGCATTTT.

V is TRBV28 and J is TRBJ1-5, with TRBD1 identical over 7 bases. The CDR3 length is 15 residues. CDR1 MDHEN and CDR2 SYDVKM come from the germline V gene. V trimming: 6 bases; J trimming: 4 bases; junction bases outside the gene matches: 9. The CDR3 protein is CASRTSGTVNQPQHF. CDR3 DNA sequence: TGTGCCAGCAGAACTTCCGGGACAGTGAATCAGCCCCAGCATTTT.

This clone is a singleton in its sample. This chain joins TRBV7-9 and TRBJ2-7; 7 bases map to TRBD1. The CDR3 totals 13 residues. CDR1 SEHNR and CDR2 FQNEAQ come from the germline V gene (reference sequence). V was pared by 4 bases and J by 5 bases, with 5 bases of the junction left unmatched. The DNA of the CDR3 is TGTGCCAGCAGCTACAGGGGAAGGAACGAGCAGTACTTC. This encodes CASSYRGRNEQYF.

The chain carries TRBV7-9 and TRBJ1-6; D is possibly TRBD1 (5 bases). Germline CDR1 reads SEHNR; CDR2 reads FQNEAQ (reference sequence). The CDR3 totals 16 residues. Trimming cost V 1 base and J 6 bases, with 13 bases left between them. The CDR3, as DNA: TGTGCCAGCAGCTTAGTCGGGGGGGAAAGTAATTCACCCCTCCACTTT. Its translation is CASSLVGGESNSPLHF.

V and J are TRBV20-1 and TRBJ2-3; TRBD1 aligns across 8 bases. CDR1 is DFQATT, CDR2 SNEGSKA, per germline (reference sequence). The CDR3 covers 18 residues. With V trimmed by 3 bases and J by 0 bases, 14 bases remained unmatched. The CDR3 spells CSASSLQGGGPSTDTQYF. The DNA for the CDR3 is TGCAGTGCTAGTTCCCTACAGGGGGGAGGCCCTAGCACAGATACGCAGTATTTT.

The CDR3 DNA follows: TGTGCCAGCAGCGGAGGACTAGCGCCCACCGGGGAGCTGTTTTTT. Translating gives CASSGGLAPTGELFF. This rearrangement joins TRBV7-3 to TRBJ2-2, with 9 positions matching TRBD2. Germline trimming cut 5 bases from V and 4 bases from J; bases unmatched to any gene: 5. This CDR3 contains 15 residues. The germline V gene has CDR1 SGHTA and CDR2 FQGTGA. Based on the CDR3 plus reference TRBV7-3 and TRBJ2-2, the full variable domain is GAGVSQTPSNKVTEKGKYVELRCDPISGHTALYWYRQSLGQGPEFLIYFQGTGAADDSGLPNDRFFAVRPEGSVSTLKIQRTERGDSAVYLCASSGGLAPTGELFFGEGSRLTVL.

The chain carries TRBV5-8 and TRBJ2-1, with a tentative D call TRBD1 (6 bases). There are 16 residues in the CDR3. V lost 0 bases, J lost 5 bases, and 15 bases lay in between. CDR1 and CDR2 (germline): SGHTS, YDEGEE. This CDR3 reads CASSLAGAGADNEQFF. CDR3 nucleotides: TGTGCCAGCAGCTTGGCCGGCGCAGGGGCTGACAATGAGCAGTTCTTC. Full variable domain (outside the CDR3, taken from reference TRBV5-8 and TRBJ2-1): EAGVTQSPTHLIKTRGQQATLRCSPISGHTSVYWYQQALGLGLQFLLWYDEGEERNRGNFPPRFSGRQFPNYSSELNVNALELEDSALYLCASSLAGAGADNEQFFGPGTRLTVL.

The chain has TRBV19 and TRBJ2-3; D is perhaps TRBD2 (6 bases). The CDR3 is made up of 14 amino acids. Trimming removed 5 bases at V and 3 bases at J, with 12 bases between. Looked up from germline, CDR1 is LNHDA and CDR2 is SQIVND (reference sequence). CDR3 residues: CASSPVGTTDTQYF. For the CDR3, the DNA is TGTGCCAGTAGTCCTGTGGGGACTACAGATACGCAGTATTTT.

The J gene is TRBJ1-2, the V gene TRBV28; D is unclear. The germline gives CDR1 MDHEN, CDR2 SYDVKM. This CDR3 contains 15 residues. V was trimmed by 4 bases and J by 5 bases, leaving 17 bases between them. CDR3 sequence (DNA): TGTGCCAGCAGTTCTTTTACATGGGGTTTGTATGGCTACACCTTC. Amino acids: CASSSFTWGLYGYTF.

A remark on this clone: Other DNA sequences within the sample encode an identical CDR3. The CDR3 reads CASSFRGGYGYTF. The CDR3 DNA is TGTGCCAGCAGTTTCAGGGGCGGCTATGGCTACACCTTC. The rearrangement links TRBV28 to TRBJ1-2, with D possibly TRBD1 on 6 matching bases. This CDR3 region has 13 residues. Trimming pared 3 bases from V and 4 bases from J, leaving 9 bases between. Looked up from germline, CDR1 is MDHEN and CDR2 is SYDVKM.

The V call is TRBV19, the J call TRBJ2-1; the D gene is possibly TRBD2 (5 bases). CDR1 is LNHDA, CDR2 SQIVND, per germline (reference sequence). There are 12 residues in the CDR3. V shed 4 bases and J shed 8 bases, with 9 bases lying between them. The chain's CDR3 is CASSTSGDEQFF. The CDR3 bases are TGTGCCAGTAGTACGAGCGGCGATGAGCAGTTCTTC.

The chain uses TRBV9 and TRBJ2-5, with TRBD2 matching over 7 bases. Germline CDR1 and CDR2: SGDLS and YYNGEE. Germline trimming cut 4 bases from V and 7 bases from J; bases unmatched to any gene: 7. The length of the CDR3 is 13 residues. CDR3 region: CASSPGGSVTQYF. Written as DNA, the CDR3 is TGTGCCAGCAGCCCGGGAGGATCCGTGACCCAGTACTTC.

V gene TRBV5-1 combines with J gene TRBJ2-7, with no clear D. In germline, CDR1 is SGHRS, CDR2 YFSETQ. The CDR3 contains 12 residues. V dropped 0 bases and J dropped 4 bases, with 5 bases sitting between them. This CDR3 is CASSLVGYEQYF. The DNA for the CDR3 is TGCGCCAGCAGCTTGGTAGGGTACGAGCAGTACTTC.

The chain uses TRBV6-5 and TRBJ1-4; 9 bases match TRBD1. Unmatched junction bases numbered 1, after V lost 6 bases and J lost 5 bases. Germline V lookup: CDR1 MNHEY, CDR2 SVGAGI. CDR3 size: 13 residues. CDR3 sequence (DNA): TGTGCCAGCAGCGGGACAGGGAATGAAAAACTGTTTTTT. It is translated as CASSGTGNEKLFF.

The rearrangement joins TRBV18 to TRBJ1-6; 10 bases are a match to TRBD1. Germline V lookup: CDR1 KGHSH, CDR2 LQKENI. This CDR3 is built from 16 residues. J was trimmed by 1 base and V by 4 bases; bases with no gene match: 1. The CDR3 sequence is CASSQGQGSYNSPLHF. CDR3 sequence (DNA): TGTGCCAGCTCACAGGGACAGGGGTCCTATAATTCACCCCTCCACTTT.

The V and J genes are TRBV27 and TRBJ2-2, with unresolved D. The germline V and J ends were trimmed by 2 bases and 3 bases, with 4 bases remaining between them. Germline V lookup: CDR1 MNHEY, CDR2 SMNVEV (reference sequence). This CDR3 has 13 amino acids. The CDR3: CASSLHDTGELFF. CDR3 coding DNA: TGTGCCAGCAGTTTACATGACACCGGGGAGCTGTTTTTT.

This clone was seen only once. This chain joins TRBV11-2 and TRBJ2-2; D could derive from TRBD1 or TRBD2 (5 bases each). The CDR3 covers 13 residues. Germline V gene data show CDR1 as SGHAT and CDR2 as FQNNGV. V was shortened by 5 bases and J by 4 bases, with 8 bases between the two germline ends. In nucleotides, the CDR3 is TGTGCCAGCAGCCGGGGCCCCACCGGGGAGCTGTTTTTT. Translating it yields CASSRGPTGELFF.

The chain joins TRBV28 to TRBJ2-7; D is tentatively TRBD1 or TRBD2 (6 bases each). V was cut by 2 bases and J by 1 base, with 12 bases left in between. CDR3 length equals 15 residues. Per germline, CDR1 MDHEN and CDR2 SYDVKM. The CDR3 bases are TGTGCCAGCAGTTTAGATCGGGGGCCTTCCTACGAGCAGTACTTC. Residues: CASSLDRGPSYEQYF.

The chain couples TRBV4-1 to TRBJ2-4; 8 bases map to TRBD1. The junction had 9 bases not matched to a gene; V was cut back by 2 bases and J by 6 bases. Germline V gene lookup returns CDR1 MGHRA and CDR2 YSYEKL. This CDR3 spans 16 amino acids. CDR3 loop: CASSQITGGGGNIQYF. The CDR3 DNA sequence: TGCGCCAGCAGCCAAATAACAGGGGGTGGCGGAAACATTCAGTACTTC.

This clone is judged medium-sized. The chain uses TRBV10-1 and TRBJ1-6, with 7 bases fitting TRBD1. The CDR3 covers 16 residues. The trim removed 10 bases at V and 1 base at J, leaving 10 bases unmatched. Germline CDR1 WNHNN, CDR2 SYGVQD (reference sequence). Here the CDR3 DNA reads TGCGCCACACCGACAGGGAAGGGATCCTATAATTCACCCCTCCACTTT. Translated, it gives CATPTGKGSYNSPLHF.

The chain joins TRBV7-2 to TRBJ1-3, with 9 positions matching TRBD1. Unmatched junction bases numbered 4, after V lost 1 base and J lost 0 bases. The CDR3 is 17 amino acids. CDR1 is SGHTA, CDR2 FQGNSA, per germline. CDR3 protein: CASSLEGQGYSGNTIYF. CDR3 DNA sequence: TGTGCCAGCAGCTTAGAGGGACAGGGATACTCTGGAAACACCATATATTTT.

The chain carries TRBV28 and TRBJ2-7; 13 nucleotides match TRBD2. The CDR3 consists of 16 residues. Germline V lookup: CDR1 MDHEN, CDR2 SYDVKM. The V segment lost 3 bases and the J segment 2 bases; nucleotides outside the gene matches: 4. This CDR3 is CASSLGTSGRAYEQYF. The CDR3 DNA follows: TGTGCCAGCAGTTTGGGTACTAGCGGGAGGGCCTACGAGCAGTACTTC. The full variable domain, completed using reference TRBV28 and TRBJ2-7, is DVKVTQSSRYLVKRTGEKVFLECVQDMDHENMFWYRQDPGLGLRLIYFSYDVKMKEKGDIPEGYSVSREKKERFSLILESASTNQTSMYLCASSLGTSGRAYEQYFGPGTRLTVT.

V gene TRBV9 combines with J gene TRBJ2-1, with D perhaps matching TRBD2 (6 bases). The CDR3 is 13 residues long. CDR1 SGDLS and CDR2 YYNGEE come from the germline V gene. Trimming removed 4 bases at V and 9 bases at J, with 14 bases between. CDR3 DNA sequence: TGTGCCAGCAGCCAAGTCCGGGGGTCTGAGCAGTTCTTC. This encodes CASSQVRGSEQFF.